The source of this TCR beta chain is a study of blood T cell repertoires in COVID-19. Overall study context: COVID-19 samples from acute and convalescent phases originated in the United States, Italy and Spain.

Trimming left V 1 base short and J 0 bases short, with 14 bases between. CDR1 is SEHNR and CDR2 is FQNEAQ in the germline V gene (reference sequence). The CDR3 loop spans 17 amino acids. The repertoire was sequenced with immunoSEQ multiplex PCR; TCRdb's copy has only in-frame clones and lacks some. The sample shows about 260,000 clones, about 91% of them seen only once. Patients in Seattle were enrolled during active infection, then followed longitudinally. The source material was peripheral blood. The clonotype was recovered from a person under 35 with COVID-19, enrolled during active disease. The rearrangement joins TRBV7-9 to TRBJ2-3; perhaps TRBD1 as D (5 bases). CDR3 sequence (DNA): TGTGCCAGCAGCTTAGGGGCAGGGTACGGCAGCACAGATACGCAGTATTTT. It translates to CASSLGAGYGSTDTQYF.